Sequencing of this T cell receptor (beta chain) was carried out in a study of OX40 agonist ivuxolimab in advanced cancers. Study details: Patients were given ivuxolimab, an antibody that agonizes OX40 (CD134).

The CDR3 spans 16 residues. In germline, CDR1 is MNHEY, CDR2 SMNVEV (reference sequence). The germline V and J ends were trimmed by 5 bases and 1 base, with 15 bases remaining between them. Only in-frame clones appear in the TCRdb table, and some are missing; sequencing was by immunoSEQ multiplex PCR. The sample comprises some 40,000 clones, 83% of which are singletons, and under 25% rests with the top ten. For this clone: Its target is not known.

Patients with a history of autoimmune disease or on systemic immunosuppression were excluded. General study results and limits: In the 0.1 to 3.0 mg/kg range, CD4+ and CD8+ blood T cells had expanded clonally by week 6.

The clonotype was recovered from an adult with an advanced solid tumor such as melanoma, head and neck, liver or kidney cancer. This sequence joins TRBV27 and TRBJ1-5; D possibly corresponds to TRBD1 (5 bases). The sample consisted of CD4+ or CD8+ T cells sorted from blood, taken in a trial of the OX40 agonist ivuxolimab. The DNA of the CDR3 is TGTGCCAGCAGTGCCCTTAGCGGGGGAAGCAATCAGCCCCAGCATTTT. Protein product: CASSALSGGSNQPQHF.